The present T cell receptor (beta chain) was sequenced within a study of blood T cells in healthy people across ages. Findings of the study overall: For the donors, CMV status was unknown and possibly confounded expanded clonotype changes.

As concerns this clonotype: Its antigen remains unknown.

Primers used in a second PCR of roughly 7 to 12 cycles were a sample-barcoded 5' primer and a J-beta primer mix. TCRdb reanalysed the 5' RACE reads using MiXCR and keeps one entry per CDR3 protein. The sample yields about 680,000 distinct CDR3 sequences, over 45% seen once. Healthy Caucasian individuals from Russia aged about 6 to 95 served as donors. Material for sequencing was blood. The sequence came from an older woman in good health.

The CDR3 reads CSAQRGGDYGYTF. In DNA, the CDR3 is TGCAGCGCCCAACGGGGGGGAGACTATGGCTACACCTTC. The chain carries TRBV29-1 and TRBJ1-2; tentative D call: TRBD1 (5 bases). Germline CDR1 reads SQVTM; CDR2 reads ANQGSEA. The CDR3 is made up of 13 amino acids. The ends were cut back, 7 bases at V and 3 bases at J, with 15 bases in the middle.